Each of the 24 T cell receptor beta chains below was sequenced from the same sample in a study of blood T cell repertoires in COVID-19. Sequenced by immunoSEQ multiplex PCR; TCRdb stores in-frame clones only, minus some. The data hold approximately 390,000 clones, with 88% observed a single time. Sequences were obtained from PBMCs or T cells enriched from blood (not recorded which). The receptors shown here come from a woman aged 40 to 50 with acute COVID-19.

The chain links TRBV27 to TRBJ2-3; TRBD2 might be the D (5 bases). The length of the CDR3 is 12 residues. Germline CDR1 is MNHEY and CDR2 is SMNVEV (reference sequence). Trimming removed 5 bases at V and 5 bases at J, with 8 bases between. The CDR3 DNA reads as TGTGCCAGCAGTCTAAGCGGAGATACGCAGTATTTT. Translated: CASSLSGDTQYF.

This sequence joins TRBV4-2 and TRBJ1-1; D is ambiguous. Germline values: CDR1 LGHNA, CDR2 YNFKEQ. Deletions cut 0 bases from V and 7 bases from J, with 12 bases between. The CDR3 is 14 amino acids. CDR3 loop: CASSQEWVRDEAFF. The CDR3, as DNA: TGTGCCAGCAGCCAAGAATGGGTACGGGATGAAGCTTTCTTT.

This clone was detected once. The CDR3 region is CASSPRTGSVNSPLHF. The CDR3 coding sequence is TGTGCCAGCTCACCGAGGACAGGGTCGGTTAATTCACCCCTCCACTTT. The rearrangement joins TRBV18 to TRBJ1-6; 8 bases are a match to TRBD1. With V trimmed by 3 bases and J by 6 bases, 7 bases remained unmatched. From germline, CDR1 is KGHSH and CDR2 LQKENI. The CDR3 has 16 residues.

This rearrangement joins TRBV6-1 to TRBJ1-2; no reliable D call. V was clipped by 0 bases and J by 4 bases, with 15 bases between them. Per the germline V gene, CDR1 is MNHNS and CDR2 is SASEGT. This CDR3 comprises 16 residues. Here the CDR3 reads CASSEAGNLPSYGYTF. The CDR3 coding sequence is TGTGCCAGCAGTGAAGCCGGGAATCTCCCCTCCTATGGCTACACCTTC.

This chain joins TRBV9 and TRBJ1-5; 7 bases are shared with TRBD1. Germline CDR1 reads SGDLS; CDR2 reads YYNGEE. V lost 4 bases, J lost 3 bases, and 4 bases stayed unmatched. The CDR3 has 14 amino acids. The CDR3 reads CASSPTGNNQPQHF. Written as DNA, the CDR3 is TGTGCCAGCAGCCCGACAGGGAACAATCAGCCCCAGCATTTT.

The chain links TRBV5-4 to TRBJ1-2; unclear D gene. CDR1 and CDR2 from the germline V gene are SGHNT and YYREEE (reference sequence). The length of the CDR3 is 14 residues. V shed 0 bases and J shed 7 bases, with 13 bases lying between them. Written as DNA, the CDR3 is TGTGCCAGCAGCTTGGCCAATGGAGTAACTGGCTACACCTTC. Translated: CASSLANGVTGYTF.

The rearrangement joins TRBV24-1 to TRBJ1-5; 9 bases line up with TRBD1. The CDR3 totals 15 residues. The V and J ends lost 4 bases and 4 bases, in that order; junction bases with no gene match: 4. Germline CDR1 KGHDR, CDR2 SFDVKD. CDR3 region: CATSEGQGRNQPQHF. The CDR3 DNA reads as TGTGCCACCAGTGAGGGACAGGGACGGAATCAGCCCCAGCATTTT.

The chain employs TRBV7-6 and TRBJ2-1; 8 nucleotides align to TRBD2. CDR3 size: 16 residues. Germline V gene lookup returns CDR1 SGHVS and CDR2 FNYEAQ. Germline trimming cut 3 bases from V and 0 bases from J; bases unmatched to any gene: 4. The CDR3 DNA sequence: TGTGCCAGCAGCTTTAAGCGGGGGAGCTCCTACAATGAGCAGTTCTTC. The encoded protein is CASSFKRGSSYNEQFF.

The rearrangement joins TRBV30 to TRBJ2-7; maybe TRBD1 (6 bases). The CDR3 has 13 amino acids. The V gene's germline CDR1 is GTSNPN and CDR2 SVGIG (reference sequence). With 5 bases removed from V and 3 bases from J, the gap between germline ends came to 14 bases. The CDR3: CAWSGVISYEQYF. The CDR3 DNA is TGTGCCTGGTCAGGGGTTATCAGCTACGAGCAGTACTTC. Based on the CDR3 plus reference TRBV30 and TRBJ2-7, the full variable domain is SQTIHQWPATLVQPVGSPLSLECTVEGTSNPNLYWYRQAAGRGLQLLFYSVGIGQISSEVPQNLSASRPQDRQFILSSKKLLLSDSGFYLCAWSGVISYEQYFGPGTRLTVT.

For the CDR3, the DNA is TGCGCCACCATCTTCACGGGGGAGTCCGGTACCTCTAACTATGGCTACACCTTC. This translates into CATIFTGESGTSNYGYTF. The rearrangement joins TRBV23-1 to TRBJ1-2; tentatively, D is TRBD1 (5 bases). TRBV23-1 is an ORF, with its function uncertain. Trimming removed 10 bases from V and 0 bases from J, with 27 bases in between. The CDR3 is 18 residues long.

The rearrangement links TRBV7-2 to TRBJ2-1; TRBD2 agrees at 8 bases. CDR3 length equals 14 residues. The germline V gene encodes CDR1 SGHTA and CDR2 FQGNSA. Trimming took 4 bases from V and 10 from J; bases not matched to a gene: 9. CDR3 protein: CASSYGGARREQFF. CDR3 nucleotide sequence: TGTGCCAGCAGCTACGGGGGGGCCCGGCGGGAGCAGTTCTTC.

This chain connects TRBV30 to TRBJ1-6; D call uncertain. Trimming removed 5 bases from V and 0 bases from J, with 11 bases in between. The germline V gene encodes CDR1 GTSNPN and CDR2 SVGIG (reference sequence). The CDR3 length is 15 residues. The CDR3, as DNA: TGTGCCTGGCTTCCGGGATTCTCCTATAATTCACCCCTCCACTTT. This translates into CAWLPGFSYNSPLHF.

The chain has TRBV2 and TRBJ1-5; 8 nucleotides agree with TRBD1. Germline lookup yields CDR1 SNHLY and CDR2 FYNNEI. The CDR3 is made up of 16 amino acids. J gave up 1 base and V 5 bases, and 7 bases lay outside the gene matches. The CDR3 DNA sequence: TGTGCCAGCAGTCCGGACAGGGTCGCCAGCAATCAGCCCCAGCATTTT. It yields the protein CASSPDRVASNQPQHF. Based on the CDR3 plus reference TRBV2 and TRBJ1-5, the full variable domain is EPEVTQTPSHQVTQMGQEVILRCVPISNHLYFYWYRQILGQKVEFLVSFYNNEISEKSEIFDDQFSVERPDGSNFTLKIRSTKLEDSAMYFCASSPDRVASNQPQHFGDGTRLSIL.

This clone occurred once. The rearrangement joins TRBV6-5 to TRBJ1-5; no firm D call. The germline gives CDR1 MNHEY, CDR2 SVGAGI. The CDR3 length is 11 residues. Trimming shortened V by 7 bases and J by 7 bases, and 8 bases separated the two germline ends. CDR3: CASMRRQPQHF. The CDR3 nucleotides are TGTGCCAGCATGAGAAGACAGCCCCAGCATTTT.

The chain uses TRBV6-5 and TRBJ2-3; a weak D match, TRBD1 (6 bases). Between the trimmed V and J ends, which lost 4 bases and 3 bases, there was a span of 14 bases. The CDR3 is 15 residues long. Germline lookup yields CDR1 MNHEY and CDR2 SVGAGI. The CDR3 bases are TGTGCCAGCAGTTCCATACAGGGCGGAACAGATACGCAGTATTTT. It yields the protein CASSSIQGGTDTQYF.

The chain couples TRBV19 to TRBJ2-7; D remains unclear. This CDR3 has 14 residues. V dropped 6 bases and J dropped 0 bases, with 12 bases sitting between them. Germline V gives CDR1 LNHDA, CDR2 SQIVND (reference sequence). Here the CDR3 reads CASRSSMSSYEQYF. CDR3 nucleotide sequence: TGTGCCAGTAGATCGAGCATGAGCTCCTACGAGCAGTACTTC.

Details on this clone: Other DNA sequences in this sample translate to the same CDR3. The CDR3, as DNA: TGTGCCAGCAGTTACTCGAGAGGGGGTGAGCTGTTTTTT. Its protein product is CASSYSRGGELFF. The V gene is TRBV6-5, the J gene TRBJ2-2; possible D gene TRBD1, 6 bases. Germline V lookup: CDR1 MNHEY, CDR2 SVGAGI. This CDR3 is built from 13 residues. Trimming took off 0 bases at V and 11 bases at J, with 10 bases between the two ends.

This CDR3 reads CASSQDLVQGTDTQYF. CDR3 coding DNA: TGTGCCAGCAGCCAAGATTTGGTACAGGGCACAGATACGCAGTATTTT. The chain carries TRBV3-1 (or the pseudogene TRBV3-2) and TRBJ2-3; D may be TRBD1 (5 bases). The CDR3 totals 16 residues. CDR1 LGHDT and CDR2 YNNKEL come from the germline V gene (reference sequence). Trimming cost V 0 bases and J 1 base, with 11 bases left between them.

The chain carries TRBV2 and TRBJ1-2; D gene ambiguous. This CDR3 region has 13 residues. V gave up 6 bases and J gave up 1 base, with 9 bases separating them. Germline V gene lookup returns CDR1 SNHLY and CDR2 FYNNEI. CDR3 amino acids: CASSSDYNYGYTF. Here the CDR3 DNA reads TGTGCCAGCAGCTCGGACTATAACTATGGCTACACCTTC.

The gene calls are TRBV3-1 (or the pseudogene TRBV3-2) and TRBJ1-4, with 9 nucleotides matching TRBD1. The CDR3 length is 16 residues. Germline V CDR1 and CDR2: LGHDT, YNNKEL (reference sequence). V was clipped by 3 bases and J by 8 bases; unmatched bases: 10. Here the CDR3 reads CASSQSWTGAPEKLFF. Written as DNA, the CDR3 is TGTGCCAGCAGCCAGTCATGGACAGGGGCACCGGAAAAACTGTTTTTT.

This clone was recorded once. The CDR3 reads CASSLPGQYGYTF. CDR3 sequence (DNA): TGTGCCAGCAGCTTACCGGGACAGTATGGCTACACCTTC. The chain uses TRBV7-2 and TRBJ1-2, with 7 positions matching TRBD1. CDR3 length equals 13 residues. The V segment lost 2 bases and the J segment 5 bases; nucleotides outside the gene matches: 2. Germline V gene sequence: CDR1 SGHTA, CDR2 FQGNSA.

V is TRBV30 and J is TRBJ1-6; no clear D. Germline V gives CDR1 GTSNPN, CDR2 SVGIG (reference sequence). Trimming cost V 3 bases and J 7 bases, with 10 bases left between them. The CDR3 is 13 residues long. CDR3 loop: CAWRRQVNSPLHF. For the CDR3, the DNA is TGTGCCTGGAGACGGCAGGTGAATTCACCCCTCCACTTT.

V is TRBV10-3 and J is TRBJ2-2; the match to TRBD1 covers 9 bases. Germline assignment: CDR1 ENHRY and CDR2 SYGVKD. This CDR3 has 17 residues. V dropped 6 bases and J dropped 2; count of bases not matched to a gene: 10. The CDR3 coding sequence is TGTGCCATCAGGGCCGGGACAGGGCGAGGAAACACCGGGGAGCTGTTTTTT. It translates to CAIRAGTGRGNTGELFF.

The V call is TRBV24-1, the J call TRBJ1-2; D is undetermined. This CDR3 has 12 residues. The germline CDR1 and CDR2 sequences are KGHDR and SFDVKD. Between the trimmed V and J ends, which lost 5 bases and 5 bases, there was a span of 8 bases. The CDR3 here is CATSVTGYGYTF. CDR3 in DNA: TGTGCCACCAGTGTTACGGGTTATGGCTACACCTTC.